The entry below describes one T cell receptor beta chain. This sample is drawn from a study of blood T cells in healthy people across ages. It was with a sample-barcoded 5' primer and a J-beta primer mix that a second PCR of roughly 7 to 12 cycles was run. MiXCR was run by TCRdb on the 5' RACE reads, yielding one entry per CDR3 protein. The repertoire holds 1 million or so distinct CDR3 sequences, with approximately 25% as singletons. Healthy Caucasian individuals from Russia aged 6 to 90 served as donors. This CDR3 has 14 amino acids. V lost 7 bases, J lost 3 bases, and 16 bases lay in between. Germline lookup yields CDR1 MDHEN and CDR2 SYDVKM. Separately, the same data were catalogued under a study of T cells of mothers and their children.

The TCR was taken from a girl aged 2-10 years in good health. Sequenced: blood. The chain is built from TRBV28 and TRBJ2-7, with D tentatively TRBD2 (5 bases). This CDR3 is CASMGSSGYYEQYF. CDR3 nucleotide sequence: TGTGCCAGCATGGGGAGCTCTGGGTACTACGAGCAGTACTTC.